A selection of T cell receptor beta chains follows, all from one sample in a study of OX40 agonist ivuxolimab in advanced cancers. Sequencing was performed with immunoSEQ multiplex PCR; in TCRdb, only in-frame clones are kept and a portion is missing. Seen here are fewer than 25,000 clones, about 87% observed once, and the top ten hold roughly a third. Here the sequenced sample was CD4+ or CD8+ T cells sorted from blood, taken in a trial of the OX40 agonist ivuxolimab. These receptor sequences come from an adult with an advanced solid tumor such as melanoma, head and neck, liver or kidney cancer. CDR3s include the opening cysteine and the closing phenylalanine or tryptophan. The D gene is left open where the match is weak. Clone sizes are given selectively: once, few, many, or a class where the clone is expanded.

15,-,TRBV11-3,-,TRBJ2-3,TGTGCCAGCAGCTTAGGTTACAGAGGAACAGATACGCAGTATTTT,CASSLGYRGTDTQYF
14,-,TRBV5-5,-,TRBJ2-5,TGTGCCAGCAGCGGGGTCACATCGGGAGAGACCCAGTACTTC,CASSGVTSGETQYF
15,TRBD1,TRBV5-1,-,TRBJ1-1,TGCGCCAGCAGGATCAGACAGGGTCGGGACACTGAAGCTTTCTTT,CASRIRQGRDTEAFF
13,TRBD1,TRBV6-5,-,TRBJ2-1,TGTGCCATTACAGGGGGCAAAGGCAATGAGCAGTTCTTC,CAITGGKGNEQFF
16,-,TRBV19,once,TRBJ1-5,TGTGCCAGTAGTCCTCCCCCAGTGAATAGCAATCAGCCCCAGCATTTT,CASSPPPVNSNQPQHF
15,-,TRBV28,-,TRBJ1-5,TGTGCCAGCAGTGCGGACACTACGGGCAATCAGCCCCAGCATTTT,CASSADTTGNQPQHF
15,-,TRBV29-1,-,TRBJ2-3,TGCAGCGTTCCTCAGGGGGGGACCTCCACAGATACGCAGTATTTT,CSVPQGGTSTDTQYF
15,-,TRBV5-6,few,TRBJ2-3,TGTGCCAGCAGCTTGCCACTCTGGAGGGGAGATACGCAGTATTTT,CASSLPLWRGDTQYF
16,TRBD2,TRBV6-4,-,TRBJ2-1,TGTGCCAGCTCTATCACCGGACTAGCGGGGTACAATGAGCAGTTCTTC,CASSITGLAGYNEQFF
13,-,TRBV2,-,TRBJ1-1,TGTGCCGGAGGGGGGCAGCGGAACACTGAAGCTTTCTTT,CAGGGQRNTEAFF
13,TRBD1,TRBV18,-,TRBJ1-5,TGTGCCAGCTCATCCACAGGGGATCAGCCCCAGCATTTT,CASSSTGDQPQHF
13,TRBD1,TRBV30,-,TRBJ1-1,TGTGCCTGGAGTCGCCGGACAGGGACCGCGGCTTTCTTT,CAWSRRTGTAAFF
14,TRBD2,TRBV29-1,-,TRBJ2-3,TGCAGCGTTGAAGGTAGCGGGAATGGAGATACGCAGTATTTT,CSVEGSGNGDTQYF
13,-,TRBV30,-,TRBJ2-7,TGTGCCTGGAGTTGGACACTGTCCTACGAGCAGTACTTC,CAWSWTLSYEQYF
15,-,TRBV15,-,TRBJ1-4,TGTGCCACCAGCAGAGACGCTGGACATAATGAAAAACTGTTTTTT,CATSRDAGHNEKLFF
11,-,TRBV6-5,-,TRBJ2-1,TGTGCCAGCAGACAGGGAGATGAGCAGTTCTTC,CASRQGDEQFF
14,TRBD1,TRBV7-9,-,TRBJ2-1,TGTGCCAGCGGTCGGGACAGCTCCTACAATGAGCAGTTCTTC,CASGRDSSYNEQFF
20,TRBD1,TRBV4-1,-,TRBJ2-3,TGCGCCAGCAGCCAAGGAGACAGGGGGTTCGGGGTGGGGGGCACAGATACGCAGTATTTT,CASSQGDRGFGVGGTDTQYF
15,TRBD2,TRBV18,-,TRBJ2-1,TGTGCCAGCTCAAGAGGACTAGCGGGGGCCTATGAGCAGTTCTTC,CASSRGLAGAYEQFF
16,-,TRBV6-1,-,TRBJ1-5,TGTGCCAGCAGTGAAGCGCAATTGCGGGGAAATCAGCCCCAGCATTTT,CASSEAQLRGNQPQHF
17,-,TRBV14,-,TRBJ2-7,TGTGCCAGCAGCCAAAAATTTGCGACAGGAAGAACCTACGAGCAGTACTTC,CASSQKFATGRTYEQYF
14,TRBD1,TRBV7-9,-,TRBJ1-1,TGTGCCAGCAGCCGGGACAGATTGAACACTGAAGCTTTCTTT,CASSRDRLNTEAFF
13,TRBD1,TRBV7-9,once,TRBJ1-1,TGTGCCAGCAGCACCCGACAGGGGACTGAAGCTTTCTTT,CASSTRQGTEAFF
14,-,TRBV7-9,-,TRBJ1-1,TGTGCCAGCAGCTTAGAGGGGGGTTTCTCTGAAGCTTTCTTT,CASSLEGGFSEAFF
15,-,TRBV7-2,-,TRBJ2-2,TGTGCCAGCAGCTTCGGGATTGGGGGAGCCGGGGAGCTGTTTTTT,CASSFGIGGAGELFF
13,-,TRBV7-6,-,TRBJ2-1,TGTGCCAGCAGCTTAGGCAGTATCAATGAGCAGTTCTTC,CASSLGSINEQFF
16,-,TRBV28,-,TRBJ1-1,TGTGCCAGCAGTTTCCTGGGTTTTATACGGAACACTGAAGCTTTCTTT,CASSFLGFIRNTEAFF
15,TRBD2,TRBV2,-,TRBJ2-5,TGTGCCAGCAGTGTAGGGAACAACGGGAGGGAGACCCAGTACTTC,CASSVGNNGRETQYF
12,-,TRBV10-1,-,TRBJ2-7,TGCGCCAGCAGTGAGCCAGGCTACGAGCAGTACTTC,CASSEPGYEQYF
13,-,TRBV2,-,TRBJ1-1,TGTGCCAGCAGTATAACAGAGAACACTGAAGCTTTCTTT,CASSITENTEAFF
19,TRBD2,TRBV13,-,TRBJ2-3,TGTGCCAGCAGCTTCTCCGGGACTAGTAACCCTTCTAGCACAGATACGCAGTATTTT,CASSFSGTSNPSSTDTQYF
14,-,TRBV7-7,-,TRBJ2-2,TGTGCCAGCAGCCGGGACACCTACACCGGGGAGCTGTTTTTT,CASSRDTYTGELFF
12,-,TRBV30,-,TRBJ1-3,TGTGCCTGGGGTAAAACTGGAAACACCATATATTTT,CAWGKTGNTIYF
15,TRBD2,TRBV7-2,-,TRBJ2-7,TGTGCCAGCAGCTTGGGACTAGCGGGGGGGCAGGAGCAGTACTTC,CASSLGLAGGQEQYF
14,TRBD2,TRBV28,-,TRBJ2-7,TGTGCCAGCAGACGACTAGCGGGGTCTTACGAGCAGTACTTC,CASRRLAGSYEQYF
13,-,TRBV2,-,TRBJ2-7,TGTGCCAGCAACCGGGACATAGCCTACGAGCAGTACTTC,CASNRDIAYEQYF
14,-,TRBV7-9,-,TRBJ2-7,TGTGCCAGCAGCTTAGCGGAGGGACGATACGAGCAGTACTTC,CASSLAEGRYEQYF
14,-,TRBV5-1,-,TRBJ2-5,TGCGCCAGCAGCTGGACAGCACCCCAAGAGACCCAGTACTTC,CASSWTAPQETQYF
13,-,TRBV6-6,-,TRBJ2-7,TGTGCCAGCAAATTTCGGGGCGCCTACGAGCAGTACTTC,CASKFRGAYEQYF
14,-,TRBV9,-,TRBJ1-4,TGTGCCAGCAGCCCCGCTCAGCTGGGGGAAAAACTGTTTTTT,CASSPAQLGEKLFF
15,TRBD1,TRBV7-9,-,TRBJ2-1,TGTGCCAGCACCGAGGGGGCAGCGGATTACAATGAGCAGTTCTTC,CASTEGAADYNEQFF
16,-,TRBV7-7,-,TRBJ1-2,TGTGCCAGCAGCATGGGGGCGTGCCGAAAGACCTATGGCTACACCTTC,CASSMGACRKTYGYTF
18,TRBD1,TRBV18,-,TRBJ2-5,TGTGCCAGCTCACCAAAAGCGGGACAGGGCTCGTCAGGAGAGACCCAGTACTTC,CASSPKAGQGSSGETQYF
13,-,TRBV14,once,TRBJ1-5,TGTGCCAGCAGCCAACTCAGGAATCAGCCCCAGCATTTT,CASSQLRNQPQHF
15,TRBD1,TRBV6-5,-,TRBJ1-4,TGTGCCAGCACCAACCCGGACAGGGGAAGTGAAAAACTGTTTTTT,CASTNPDRGSEKLFF
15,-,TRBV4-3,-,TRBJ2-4,TGCGCCAGCAGCCGATCTTGGGCGGAGGAGGACATTCAGTACTTC,CASSRSWAEEDIQYF
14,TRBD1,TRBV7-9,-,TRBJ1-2,TGTGCCAGCAGCTTAGTGGGACAGAAAGGGGCCTACACCTTC,CASSLVGQKGAYTF
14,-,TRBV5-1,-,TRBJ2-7,TGCGCCAGCAGCTTGTCAGGCCAGACCTACGAGCAGTACTTC,CASSLSGQTYEQYF
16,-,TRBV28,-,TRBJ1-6,TGTGCCAGCAGTTTATGGAGGCAGCCTAATAATTCACCCCTCCACTTT,CASSLWRQPNNSPLHF
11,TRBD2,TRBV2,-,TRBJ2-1,TGTGCCAGCAGGCTAGCGGGATTCCAGTTCTTC,CASRLAGFQFF
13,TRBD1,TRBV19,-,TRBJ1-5,TGTGCCAGTGCCGGGACAGGGAATCAGCCCCAGCATTTT,CASAGTGNQPQHF
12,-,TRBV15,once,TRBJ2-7,TGTGCCACCAGCAGAGATCTGGGCGAGCAGTACTTC,CATSRDLGEQYF
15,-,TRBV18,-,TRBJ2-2,TGTGCCAGCTCCCTTCCCGGGGGCAACACCGGGGAGCTGTTTTTT,CASSLPGGNTGELFF
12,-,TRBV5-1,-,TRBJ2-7,TGCGCCAGCAGCTTTGTCGGGGACGAGCAGTACTTC,CASSFVGDEQYF
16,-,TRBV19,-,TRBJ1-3,TGTGCCAGTAGTAAACGGGACGGAACCTCTGGAAACACCATATATTTT,CASSKRDGTSGNTIYF
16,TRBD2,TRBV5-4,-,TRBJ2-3,TGTGCCAGCAGCTTGAGGGCGGGAGAGGATAATCAGGGGCAGTATTTT,CASSLRAGEDNQGQYF
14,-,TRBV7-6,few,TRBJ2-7,TGTGCCAGCAGCTTAGCGAGGCAGGGCTACGAGCAGTACTTC,CASSLARQGYEQYF